A selection of T cell receptor beta chains follows, all from one sample in a study of CD8 T cells in Susac syndrome. TCRdb fed the immunoSEQ multiplex PCR reads into MiXCR, producing one record per CDR3 protein. Of around 70,000 distinct CDR3 sequences in the sample, about 94% were seen once. Sequenced sample: CD8+ T cells from PBMCs. The source is a human donor with multiple sclerosis. The CDR3 runs from the conserved cysteine through the conserved F or W. D genes are given only for firm matches. Clone size is stated in some rows and not others, as once, few, many or a class when expanded.

NA	TRBJ1-1	15	TRBV12-3/TRBV12-4	TRBD1	TGTGCCAGCAGTCTCCACCGACAGGGGGAAGCTGAAGCTTTCTTT	CASSLHRQGEAEAFF
NA	TRBJ1-2	12	TRBV28	NA	TGTGCCAGCAGTACCTTCGACTATGGCTACACCTTC	CASSTFDYGYTF
NA	TRBJ2-5	16	TRBV4-3	NA	TGCGCCAGCAGCCAAGGAGGTGGTCGGAATCAAGAGACCCAGTACTTC	CASSQGGGRNQETQYF
NA	TRBJ2-7	14	TRBV7-9	NA	TGTGCCAGCAGATCTCCGACAGGCATCTACGAGCAGTACTTC	CASRSPTGIYEQYF
NA	TRBJ1-1	12	TRBV30	NA	TGTGCCTGGGATGGGGGGTACACTGAAGCTTTCTTT	CAWDGGYTEAFF
NA	TRBJ1-5	10	TRBV23-1	NA	TGCGCCAGCAGTAATCAGCCCCAGCATTTT	CASSNQPQHF
once	TRBJ1-5	16	TRBV12-3/TRBV12-4	NA	TGTGCCAGCAGTTTTGCAGGGTGGAAGGTGGATCAGCCCCAGCATTTT	CASSFAGWKVDQPQHF
NA	TRBJ1-1	12	TRBV20-1	NA	TGCAGTGCTAGAGATACAGGACAGCAAGCTTTCTTT	CSARDTGQQAFF
NA	TRBJ2-1	13	TRBV5-1	NA	TGCGCCACCGCGGCCAGTCCCTACAATGAGCAGTTCTTC	CATAASPYNEQFF
NA	TRBJ2-5	13	TRBV5-4	NA	TGTGCCTCCAGCTCACGGATTGGAGAGACCCAGTACTTC	CASSSRIGETQYF
NA	TRBJ1-2	14	TRBV6-2/TRBV6-3	TRBD1	TGTGCCAGCAGTCTTGGGACAGGGACCTATGGCTACACCTTC	CASSLGTGTYGYTF
NA	TRBJ2-1	13	TRBV27	NA	TGTGCCAGCTCCGTTAGCGCCTACAATGAGCAGTTCTTC	CASSVSAYNEQFF
NA	TRBJ2-1	12	TRBV20-1	NA	TGCAGTGCTAGGGGACCCGAGGGTGAGCAGTTCTTC	CSARGPEGEQFF
NA	TRBJ1-2	13	TRBV29-1	TRBD1	TGCAGCGTTGAAGTAGGGACAGCTTATGGCTACACCTTC	CSVEVGTAYGYTF
NA	TRBJ2-3	16	TRBV11-3	NA	TGTGCCAGCAGCTTAGATCGGGCTGTAAACACAGATACGCAGTATTTT	CASSLDRAVNTDTQYF
NA	TRBJ2-2	15	TRBV7-9	TRBD1	TGTGCCAGCAGAAAGGACAGGACCAACACCGGGGAGCTGTTTTTT	CASRKDRTNTGELFF
NA	TRBJ2-7	17	TRBV27	NA	TGTGCCAGCAGCCCAGATGTTTCCGCGAGTCTCTCCTACGAGCAGTACTTC	CASSPDVSASLSYEQYF
NA	TRBJ2-2	14	TRBV13	NA	TGTGCCAGCAGAGAGGGGGCGAACACCGGGGAGCTGTTTTTT	CASREGANTGELFF
once	TRBJ1-1	13	TRBV30	NA	TGTGCCTGGAGAGCGCTCAGGGACACTGAAGCTTTCTTT	CAWRALRDTEAFF
NA	TRBJ1-2	14	TRBV7-8	NA	TGTGCCAGCAGCTTAGCGCTAAAGGTCTATGGCTACACCTTC	CASSLALKVYGYTF
once	TRBJ2-7	13	TRBV3-1	NA	TGTGCCAGCAGCCAAAGTGGGGTCCTAGAGCAGTACTTC	CASSQSGVLEQYF
NA	TRBJ2-7	14	TRBV5-4	NA	TGTGCCAGCAGCTTTCCCGGGACGTCCTACGAGCAGTACTTC	CASSFPGTSYEQYF